This T cell receptor beta chain was captured by sequencing in a study of blood T cell repertoires in COVID-19 (dated by TCRdb to the early 2020s). Background for the entire study: Samples covering the acute and convalescent phases of COVID-19 were provided by collaborators in the United States, Italy and Spain. The material from the prospective study consisted of cDNA or gDNA derived from T cells, B-cell-depleted T cells, or PBMCs. Samples came from the ongoing ImmuneRACE study (first 160 participants) plus 1,254 subjects from 6 global collaborators. Nearly every sample came with metadata listing a de-identified subject ID, COVID-19 status, age in years and sex. Subjects who had been exposed to COVID-19, were actively infected with it, or had recovered from it provided the deeply sampled blood TCRbeta repertoires that made up the dataset. The repertoires were released in a freely available public database intended as a resource for research on the immune response to SARS-CoV-2. HLA class I and class II types, where available, came from metadata supplied by the sample provider rather than from assay-based typing.

Results and caveats for the whole study, not just this receptor: The quantity of clinical and demographic metadata differed by source and by participant and was supplied without curation.

TCRbeta CDR3 regions were amplified from genomic DNA using the immunoSEQ Assay, a bias-controlled multiplex PCR. Concerning the study's data processing: The number of nucleated cells in each sample was estimated by amplification of reference gene primers within the assay. Sequence reads were collapsed and filtered to measure the absolute abundance of every unique TCRbeta CDR3 rearrangement. For each sample, productive Simpson clonality was calculated as the square root of Simpson's diversity index across productive rearrangements. In its TCRdb copy, this immuneACCESS table keeps in-frame sequences only and misses some clones. Where compared with another copy, unresolved V genes explain less than half of these, and the others have no known cause. D and trimming come from the DNA, and the V and J calls and clone size come from that table. This sample is represented by fewer than 350,000 clones; 80% to 90% of them were singletons. Approximately 4% of the sample goes to the ten largest clones.

With regard to this clone: It lacks a known antigen. No quality values exist for individual bases; no much larger clone is one base distant.

In the prospective study, participants were 18 to 89 years old, resided in about two dozen geographic areas of the United States, and were enrolled through a virtual design. In the prospective study, cohorts were assigned on the basis of participant-reported clinical history obtained from a screening survey and a study questionnaire. Mobile phlebotomists in the prospective study collected whole blood, serum and a nasopharyngeal or oropharyngeal swab from every participant. Over a roughly 2-month period, participants in the prospective study had the option of providing additional blood draws and questionnaires. Before DNA extraction, prospective study blood samples were shipped either frozen or at room temperature. The sample consisted of PBMCs or T cells enriched from blood (not recorded which). This clonotype was sampled from a woman in her 40s with acute COVID-19.

The CDR3 protein: CASSQLRRETQYF. The DNA is TGCGCCAGCAGCCAGTTGAGGCGAGAGACCCAGTACTTC. This chain joins TRBV4-1 to TRBJ2-5, with the D segment identity uncertain. The CDR3 covers 13 residues, taking in both the cysteine and the phenylalanine. Just the 39-base CDR3 DNA is kept, in frame starting at base 1. The trim is 3 bases for V and 4 bases for J, with a gap of 9 bases between the germline ends. The germline V gene sets CDR1 to MGHRA and CDR2 to YSYEKL.